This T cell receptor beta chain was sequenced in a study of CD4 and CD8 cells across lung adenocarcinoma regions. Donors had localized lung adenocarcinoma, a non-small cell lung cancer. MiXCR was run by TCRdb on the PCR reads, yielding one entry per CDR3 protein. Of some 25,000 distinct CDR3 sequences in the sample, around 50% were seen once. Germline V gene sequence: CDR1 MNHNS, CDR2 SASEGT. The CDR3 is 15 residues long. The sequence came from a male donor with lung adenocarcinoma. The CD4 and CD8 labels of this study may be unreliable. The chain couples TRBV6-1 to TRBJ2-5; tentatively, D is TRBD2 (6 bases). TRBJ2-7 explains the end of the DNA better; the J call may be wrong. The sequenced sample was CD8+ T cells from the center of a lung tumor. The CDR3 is CASRGAGTLPYEQYF. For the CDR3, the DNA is TGTGCCAGCAGAGGGGCGGGAACCCTCCCCTACGAGCAGTACTTC.